This TCR beta chain originates from a study of cytomegalovirus exposure and HLA in healthy donors. Looking at the study overall: Earlier, some 170 million T cells were analyzed, and some 120 million unique TCR beta sequences were found among them. Study results and limitations: Later on, an analysis tied approximately 17,000 TCR beta sequences to HLA alleles at 0.05 false discovery rate. A later look showed TCR association rates differing by HLA locus, highest for DRB1 and lowest for HLA-C.

To note about this clone: Its antigen is unidentified.

60 Vbeta and 13 Jbeta primers were used in PCR. Clones were read by immunoSEQ multiplex PCR, and TCRdb kept only the in-frame ones, dropping some. The specimen's table records about 160,000 clones. Germline loops: CDR1 SEHNR, CDR2 FQNEAQ (reference sequence). The CDR3 extends over 16 amino acids. V dropped 3 bases and J dropped 0 bases, with 13 bases sitting between them. This clonotype was obtained from an older woman in good health and CMV-seronegative. The sample consisted of PBMCs. This chain connects TRBV7-9 to TRBJ2-3; tentative D call: TRBD2 (5 bases). CDR3 residues: CASSFGRGTSTDTQYF. CDR3 bases: TGTGCCAGCAGCTTCGGTCGGGGAACTAGCACAGATACGCAGTATTTT.